The clone carrying this TCR beta chain has just one count. As yet, its antigen is unknown. The data derive from a study of cytomegalovirus exposure and HLA in healthy donors. General study results and limits: Across HLA loci, a later analysis found differing TCR association rates, with DRB1 most and HLA-C fewest. The availability of immune exposure information extended only to CMV serostatus.

J was trimmed by 4 bases and V by 6 bases; bases with no gene match: 8. The CDR3 loop spans 15 amino acids. The germline CDR1 and CDR2 sequences are MNHNY and SVGAGI (reference sequence). Each of the donors was a healthy bone marrow donor. The PCR ran on 60 Vbeta and 13 Jbeta primers. Profiled with immunoSEQ multiplex PCR; TCRdb holds only in-frame clones, not every one. The sample records 120,000 or so clones, roughly 82% being singletons. Material: PBMCs. This chain uses TRBV6-6 with TRBJ2-2, with 7 bases lining up with TRBD1. This sequence was found in a man aged 18 to 29 in good health and CMV-seropositive. The CDR3 here is CASRSGQITTGELFF. In nucleotides, the CDR3 is TGTGCCAGCAGGTCGGGACAGATTACCACCGGGGAGCTGTTTTTT.